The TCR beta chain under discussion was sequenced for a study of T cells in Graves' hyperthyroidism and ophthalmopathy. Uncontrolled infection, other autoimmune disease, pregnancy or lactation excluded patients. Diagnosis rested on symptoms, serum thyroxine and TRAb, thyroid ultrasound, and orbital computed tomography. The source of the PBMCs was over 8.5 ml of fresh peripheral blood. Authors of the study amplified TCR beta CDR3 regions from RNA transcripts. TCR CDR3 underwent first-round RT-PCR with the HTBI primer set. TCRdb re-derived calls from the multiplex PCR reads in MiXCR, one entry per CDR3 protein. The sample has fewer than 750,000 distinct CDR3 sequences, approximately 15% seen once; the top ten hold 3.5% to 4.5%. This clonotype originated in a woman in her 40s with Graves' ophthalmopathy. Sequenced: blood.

The CDR3 coding sequence is TGTGCCTGGAGTAAGCACACCATATATTTT. Amino acids: CAWSKHTIYF. The V call is TRBV30, the J call TRBJ1-3; D gene uncertain. This CDR3 is 10 amino acids long. V dropped 2 bases and J dropped 8 bases, with 4 bases sitting between them. The germline V gene encodes CDR1 GTSNPN and CDR2 SVGIG (reference sequence).